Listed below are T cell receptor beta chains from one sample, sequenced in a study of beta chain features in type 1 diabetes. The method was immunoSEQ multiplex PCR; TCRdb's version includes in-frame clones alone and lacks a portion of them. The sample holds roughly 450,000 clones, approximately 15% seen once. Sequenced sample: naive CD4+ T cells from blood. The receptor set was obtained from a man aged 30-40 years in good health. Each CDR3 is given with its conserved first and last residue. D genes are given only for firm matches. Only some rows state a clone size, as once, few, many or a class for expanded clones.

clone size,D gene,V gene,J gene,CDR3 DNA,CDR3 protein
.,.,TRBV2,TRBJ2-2,TGTGCCAGCAGCCACAGGGAGGTCGGGGAGCTGTTTTTT,CASSHREVGELFF
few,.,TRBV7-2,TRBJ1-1,TGTGCCAGCAGCTCCCAGGGGAGAGTGAACACTGAAGCTTTCTTT,CASSSQGRVNTEAFF
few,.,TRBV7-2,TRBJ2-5,TGTGCCAGCAGCTTAGTCGGCCAAGAGACCCAGTACTTC,CASSLVGQETQYF
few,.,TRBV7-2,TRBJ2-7,TGTGCCAGCAGCGCCGCCCTTTCCGACTACGAGCAGTACTTC,CASSAALSDYEQYF
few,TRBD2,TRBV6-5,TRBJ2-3,TGTGCCAGCACTCGCCTAGCGGGGGTAGATACGCAGTATTTT,CASTRLAGVDTQYF
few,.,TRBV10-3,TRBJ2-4,TGTGCCATCAGTGAGTCGATGGGGGTACTAGCCAAAAACATTCAGTACTTC,CAISESMGVLAKNIQYF
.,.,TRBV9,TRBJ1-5,TGTGCCAGCAGCGTAGGATCCGGGTCTCTCGGTCAGCCCCAGCATTTT,CASSVGSGSLGQPQHF
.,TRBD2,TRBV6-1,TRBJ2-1,TGTGCCAGCGGGACTAGCGGGGGAAATGAGCAGTTCTTC,CASGTSGGNEQFF
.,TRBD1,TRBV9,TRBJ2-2,TGTGCCAGCAGCGTCCTCCCGGGACAGGGTACCGGGGAGCTGTTTTTT,CASSVLPGQGTGELFF
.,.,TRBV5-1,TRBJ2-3,TGCGCCAGCAGCTTGGTTCGAGGCGGAACAGATACGCAGTATTTT,CASSLVRGGTDTQYF
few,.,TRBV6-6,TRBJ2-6,TGTGCCAGCATCTTCGACCAATCCTCTGGGGCCAACGTCCTGACTTTC,CASIFDQSSGANVLTF
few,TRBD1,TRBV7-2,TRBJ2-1,TGTGCCAGCAGCCCGGGACAGGTCGCAGGGAATGAGCAGTTCTTC,CASSPGQVAGNEQFF
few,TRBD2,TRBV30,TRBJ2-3,TGTGCTCTAGCGGGAGGGTTGGATACGCAGTATTTT,CALAGGLDTQYF
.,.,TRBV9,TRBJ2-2,TGTGCCAGCAGCGTAGATACGTCCGGGGAGCTGTTTTTT,CASSVDTSGELFF
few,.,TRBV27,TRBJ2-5,TGTGCCAGCAGTTCGGGCGGGTTTGCTTCGGCCCAGTACTTC,CASSSGGFASAQYF
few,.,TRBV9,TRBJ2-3,TGTGCCAGCAGCGAGTTACCTAGCACAGATACGCAGTATTTT,CASSELPSTDTQYF
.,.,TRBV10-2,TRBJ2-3,TGCGCCAGCAGTGAGGCCAGGGGCGGATATACCCCTAGCACAGATACGCAGTATTTT,CASSEARGGYTPSTDTQYF
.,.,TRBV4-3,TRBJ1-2,TGCGCCAGCAGCCAAGAGGTCAACTCGTGGCTCTATGGCTACACCTTC,CASSQEVNSWLYGYTF
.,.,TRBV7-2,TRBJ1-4,TGTGCCAGCAGCCGGGCCAGGCTAAATGAAAAACTGTTTTTT,CASSRARLNEKLFF
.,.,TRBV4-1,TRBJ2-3,TGCGCCAGCAGCCAAGCGGGATTAAGCACAGATACGCAGTATTTT,CASSQAGLSTDTQYF
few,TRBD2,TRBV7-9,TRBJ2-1,TGTGCCAGCAGCTTACCGACTAGCGGGAGAGAAAATGAGCAGTTCTTC,CASSLPTSGRENEQFF
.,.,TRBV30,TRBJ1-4,TGTGCCTGGAGTGCAGCCTCGGGTGAAAAACTGTTTTTT,CAWSAASGEKLFF